This T cell receptor (beta chain) emerged from a study of shared clonotypes between healthy human individuals. At the level of the study: CD4 naive and memory got three plates each, CD8 naive two, CD8 memory one.

Profiled with immunoSEQ multiplex PCR; TCRdb holds only in-frame clones, not every one. The data show a few million clones, more than 80% seen once. The ends were cut back, 0 bases at V and 14 bases at J, with 16 bases in the middle. The CDR3 is 14 residues long. Germline assignment: CDR1 MNHEY and CDR2 SMNVEV (reference sequence). V usage is TRBV27 and J usage is TRBJ1-4; D perhaps matches TRBD1 (5 bases). The specimen was naive CD4+ T cells sorted from blood. Subset reported: CD45RA+ positively selected. The TCR comes from a man between 18 and 29 years old in good health. CDR3 sequence reads: CASSLSAYLGPLFF. The CDR3 coding sequence is TGTGCCAGCAGTTTATCGGCCTATTTGGGGCCTCTGTTTTTT.